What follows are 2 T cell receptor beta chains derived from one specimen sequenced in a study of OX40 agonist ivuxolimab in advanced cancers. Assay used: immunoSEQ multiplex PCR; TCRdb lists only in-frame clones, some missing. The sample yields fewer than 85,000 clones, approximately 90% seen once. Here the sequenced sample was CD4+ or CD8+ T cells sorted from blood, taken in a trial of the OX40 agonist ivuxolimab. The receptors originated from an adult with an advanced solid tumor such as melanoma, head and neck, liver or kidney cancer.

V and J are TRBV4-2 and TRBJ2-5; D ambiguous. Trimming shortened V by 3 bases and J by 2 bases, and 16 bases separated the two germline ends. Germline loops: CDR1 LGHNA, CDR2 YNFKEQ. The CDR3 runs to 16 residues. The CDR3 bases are TGTGCCAGCAGCCAGGATGGAGCATCGGCACAAGAGACCCAGTACTTC. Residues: CASSQDGASAQETQYF.

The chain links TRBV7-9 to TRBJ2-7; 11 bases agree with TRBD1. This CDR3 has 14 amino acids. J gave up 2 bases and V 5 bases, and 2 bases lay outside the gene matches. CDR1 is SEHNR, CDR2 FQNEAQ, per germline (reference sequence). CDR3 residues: CASSMGQGAYEQYF. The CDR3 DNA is TGTGCCAGCAGCATGGGACAGGGGGCCTACGAGCAGTACTTC.